Sequencing of this TCR beta chain was carried out in a study of T cell repertoires in cytomegalovirus infection. For the study at large: The authors relied on CMV epitopes, both recently identified HLA-C-restricted and well-studied HLA-B-restricted. Shared public TCR beta signatures pointed to both CMV infection and a matching HLA type. Broader study findings: People with CMV and the relevant HLA were identified by cumulative public TCR beta family frequency. It was HLA-C-restricted CMV-specific TCR beta clonotypes that dominated the response ex vivo.

TCRdb called the reads again in MiXCR, with one record for every CDR3 protein. The table shows around 900,000 distinct CDR3 sequences, with approximately 31% occurring only once. To note about this clonotype: Its matching antigen is unknown.

The germline CDR1 and CDR2 sequences are SGHTA and FQGNSA. With 5 bases removed from V and 4 bases from J, the gap between germline ends came to 16 bases. The CDR3 totals 15 residues. The chain couples TRBV7-2 to TRBJ2-3; D is perhaps TRBD1 (5 bases). The sequence derives from a human donor in good health (CMV status not recorded). Some clones in this sample may be carry-over from other donors' samples. The sequences come from cultured CD8+ T cells from PBMCs, collected from culture after CMV antigen stimulation. As DNA, the CDR3 is TGTGCCAGCAGCCGCTCACAGGATCCACCAGATACGCAGTATTTT. It translates to CASSRSQDPPDTQYF.